A single T cell receptor beta chain is shown here with its context. Sorting defined conventional CD4 T cells as CD4+CD127+. Per the study methods: Conventional T cell pools: about 99,000 distinct patient, about 150,000 donor TCRbeta sequences. Measured with immunoSEQ multiplex PCR; TCRdb has only the in-frame clones, and not every one. The V and J calls and the clone size are those of that table, but D and trimming were determined from the DNA. The sample holds some 25,000 clones, around 95% seen once. The V and J ends lost 0 bases and 4 bases respectively, with 19 bases between them. The CDR3 is 17 amino acids. CDR1 SGHRS and CDR2 YFSETQ come from the germline V gene. The entry originates in a study of B cell selection in AIRE deficiency.

This sequence joins TRBV5-1 and TRBJ1-2; D possibly corresponds to TRBD1 (6 bases). Material for sequencing was CD4+CD127+ conventional T cells sorted from PBMCs. This sequence was found in a human donor in good health. CDR3 nucleotides: TGCGCCAGCAGCTTGGACCCAACCCAGGGGACGGGCTATGGCTACACCTTC. Its translation: CASSLDPTQGTGYGYTF.